This T cell receptor (beta chain) was identified in a study of post-analysis software for immune sequencing data (dated by TCRdb to between 2014 and 2016). As for the study more broadly: The recorded disease courses included relapsing-remitting, secondary progressive and progressive-relapsing multiple sclerosis, and some patients had no subtype annotation. Patient repertoires were compared against roughly 10 previously published healthy control repertoires from donors aged about 6 to 26 years. A subset of samples was prepared in parallel using single-end sample barcoding, then pooled and co-amplified after Illumina adapter ligation.

V is clipped by 2 bases and J by 4 bases, and the sequence between their germline boundaries is 15 bases long. The CDR3 runs 16 residues from the cysteine to the phenylalanine. Just CDR3 DNA is preserved here, 48 bases in frame from base 1. Comment on this clonotype: Its antigen remains unidentified. Base qualities are not recorded, but no much larger clone differs from it by a single base.

TCR beta repertoires were profiled from peripheral blood of 10 to 15 young patients with multiple sclerosis to demonstrate the VDJtools post-analysis software. The multiple sclerosis patients were children and adolescents ranging in age from about 6 to 17 years. The receptor library was made with PCR. For sequencing, an Illumina HiSeq 2500 was employed. Unique molecular identifiers were incorporated into TCR beta cDNA libraries to reduce PCR and sequencing biases. Every 1 to 10 million input T cells yielded around 500,000 cDNA molecules, meaning each molecule approximated one T cell. Patient libraries were prepared and sequenced with the same protocol used for the earlier healthy control dataset. Within a given batch, samples were prepared together, multiplexed and sequenced on the same HiSeq lane. The source study handled its data this way. Raw barcoded reads were processed with MIGEC, and single-read molecular identifier groups were discarded before consensus assembly and CDR3 extraction. VDJtools was used for post-analysis of the clonotype tables, with diversity normalized by down-sampling every dataset to the smallest sample size. Repertoire overlap clustering matched CDR3 amino acid but not nucleotide sequences to correct batch-related cross-sample contamination. The public reads were run again by TCRdb, first through fastp at Q25 and then through MiXCR, and only productive beta chains were kept. CDR3 protein sequences are deduplicated, and each keeps its most common genes and DNA. These V and J calls derive from TCRdb rather than the authors' analysis. This sample holds a few hundred thousand distinct CDR3 sequences; over 30% were observed only once. The biggest ten clones account for approximately 7.7% of the sample.

Findings and caveats that apply to the study as a whole: Strong co-clustering of samples prepared in the same batch was shown by direct clustering with F measure, prompting a batch-effect correction. Compared with controls, multiple sclerosis patients had significantly lower normalized Chao1 diversity, a finding suggesting substantial peripheral T-cell clonal expansion. The control group was slightly older than the multiple sclerosis patient group. Several TRBV segments, including TRBV5-6, TRBV5-1 and TRBV20-1, were significantly more frequent in patients than controls.

Recombination connected TRBV12-3 or TRBV12-4 to TRBJ1-5, with no confident D gene call. What was sequenced was blood. This TCR derives from a girl aged 2-9 years with multiple sclerosis. In nucleotide form, the sequence is TGTGCCAGCAGTTTAAGTGGGTCAGTCTGGAATCAGCCCCAGCATTTT. This sequence encodes CASSLSGSVWNQPQHF.